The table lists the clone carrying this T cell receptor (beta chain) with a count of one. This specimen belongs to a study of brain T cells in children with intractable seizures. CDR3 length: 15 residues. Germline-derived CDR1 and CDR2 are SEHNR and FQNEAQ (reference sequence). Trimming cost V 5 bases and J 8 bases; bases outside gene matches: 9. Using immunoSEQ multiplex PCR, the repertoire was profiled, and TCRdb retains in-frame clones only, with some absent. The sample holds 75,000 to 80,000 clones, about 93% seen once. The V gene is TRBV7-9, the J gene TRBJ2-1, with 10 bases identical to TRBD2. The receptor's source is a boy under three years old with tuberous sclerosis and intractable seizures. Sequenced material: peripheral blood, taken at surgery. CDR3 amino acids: CASSLGLAEQDEQFF. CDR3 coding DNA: TGTGCCAGCAGCCTAGGACTAGCGGAACAGGATGAGCAGTTCTTC.